This T cell receptor (beta chain) stems from a study of T cells in Graves' hyperthyroidism and ophthalmopathy. This clonotype occurred a few times. RNA transcripts served as the template for amplifying TCR beta CDR3 regions. First-round RT-PCR of the TCR CDR3 relied on the HTBI primer set. MiXCR was run by TCRdb on the multiplex PCR reads, yielding one entry per CDR3 protein. The table records 410,000 or so distinct CDR3 sequences, around 15% of them present only once. Trimming took off 1 base at V and 0 bases at J, with 13 bases between the two ends. Germline V lookup: CDR1 SQVTM, CDR2 ANQGSEA. CDR3 size: 15 residues.

Sequencing was done on a sample of blood. The TCR was taken from a man aged 18 to 30 with Graves' ophthalmopathy. V usage is TRBV29-1 and J usage is TRBJ2-7, with D possibly matching TRBD2 (7 bases). The CDR3 nucleotides are TGCAGCGTTGAAGTGGGAGGGGGGAGCTCCTACGAGCAGTACTTC. Encoded protein: CSVEVGGGSSYEQYF.